The T cell receptor beta chain under discussion was sequenced for a study of blood T cell repertoires in COVID-19. CDR3 size: 16 residues. V gave up 5 bases and J gave up 0 bases, with 14 bases separating them. Per germline, CDR1 SGHTA and CDR2 FQGTGA. Only in-frame clones appear in the TCRdb table, and some are missing; sequencing was by immunoSEQ multiplex PCR. The data show more than 70,000 clones, with 80% to 90% seen just once and more than 7% held by the top ten. Sequencing was carried out using peripheral blood. The sequence was obtained from a man aged 60 to 75 with acute or convalescent COVID-19. The J gene is TRBJ2-1, the V gene TRBV7-3; weak D call: TRBD1 (6 bases). DNA for the CDR3: TGTGCCAGCAGCCCGCCGGGACATAACTCCTACAATGAGCAGTTCTTC. The encoded protein is CASSPPGHNSYNEQFF.